This T cell receptor (beta chain) was captured in a study of beta chain features in type 1 diabetes. Study overall: There was similarity between patients and healthy donors in age, gender and cell yields. Broader study findings: More deletions and fewer insertions at VDJ junctions were found in patients with type 1 diabetes. For patients, the naive, central memory and Treg TCRB repertoires appeared more alike than for healthy donors. Moderate but significant shortening of TCRB CDR3s was recorded in all four CD4+ subsets from Type 1 diabetes patients.

CD4+ cells of the naive, central memory, regulatory and stem cell-like memory types were sorted via CD45RO/CCR7/CD25/CD127/CD95/CD27. Trimming shortened V by 5 bases and J by 4 bases, and 8 bases separated the two germline ends. The germline V gene has CDR1 MDHEN and CDR2 SYDVKM. The CDR3 is 12 amino acids. This clone was seen a handful of times. What it binds is not known. cDNA synthesis used the whole RNA isolate, giving expressed TCRB sequences. The method was immunoSEQ multiplex PCR; TCRdb's version includes in-frame clones alone and lacks a portion of them. The sample lists around 160,000 clones; roughly 9% were seen once.

The TCR was taken from a woman in her thirties with type 1 diabetes. Sequences were obtained from central memory CD4+ T cells from blood. The chain has TRBV28 and TRBJ2-5; D gene uncertain. The chain's CDR3 is CASSLTGETQYF. As DNA, the CDR3 is TGTGCCAGCAGTCTTACCGGAGAGACCCAGTACTTC.